Listed below are T cell receptor beta chains from one sample, sequenced in a study of T-cell memory formation after mild COVID-19. TCRdb analysed the 5' RACE reads with MiXCR anew, one entry per CDR3 protein. The sample lists tens of thousands of distinct CDR3 sequences; 25% were seen once. Sequenced: PBMCs or a T cell subset sorted from them (not recorded which). The receptors derive from a man in his late teens or twenties who had mild COVID-19 (a few samples of this study predate the infection). Cell type and time point are not known. CDR3s include the opening cysteine and the closing phenylalanine or tryptophan. D genes are given only for firm matches. Only some rows state a clone size, as once, few, many or a class for expanded clones.

V	size	D	J	CDR3	DNA
TRBV7-6	.	TRBD1	TRBJ1-5	CASSLGGTGYIDQPQHF	TGTGCCAGCAGCTTAGGAGGGACAGGGTATATCGATCAGCCCCAGCATTTT
TRBV27	few	.	TRBJ2-1	CASNERGLDEQFF	TGTGCCAGCAACGAAAGGGGGTTGGATGAGCAGTTCTTC
TRBV5-1	many	TRBD1	TRBJ1-1	CASSFRTGGTEAFF	TGCGCCAGCAGCTTCAGGACAGGAGGCACTGAAGCTTTCTTT
TRBV28	.	.	TRBJ2-7	CASSWGRVSEQYF	TGTGCCAGCAGTTGGGGAAGAGTCTCCGAGCAGTACTTC
TRBV20-1	.	TRBD1	TRBJ2-3	CSARGSGTGLSTDTQYF	TGCAGTGCTAGAGGTTCCGGGACAGGGCTAAGCACAGATACGCAGTATTTT
TRBV4-2	.	.	TRBJ1-3	CASSQDRGASGNTIYF	TGTGCCAGCAGCCAAGACCGGGGCGCAAGTGGAAACACCATATATTTT
TRBV12-5	few	.	TRBJ2-3	CASGTRGTGTDTQYF	TGTGCTAGTGGTACTCGGGGGACGGGCACAGATACGCAGTATTTT
TRBV7-9	few	.	TRBJ1-5	CASSSVQQPQHF	TGTGCCAGCAGCTCCGTTCAACAGCCCCAGCATTTT
TRBV15	many	.	TRBJ1-1	CATSRGPGGTEAFF	TGTGCCACCAGCAGGGGACCCGGTGGCACTGAAGCTTTCTTT
TRBV5-1	few	TRBD1	TRBJ1-2	CASSIPETGIYGYTF	TGCGCCAGCAGCATACCAGAGACAGGGATCTATGGCTACACCTTC
TRBV29-1	few	.	TRBJ1-3	CSVLFSSGNTIYF	TGCAGCGTTCTTTTTAGCTCTGGAAACACCATATATTTT